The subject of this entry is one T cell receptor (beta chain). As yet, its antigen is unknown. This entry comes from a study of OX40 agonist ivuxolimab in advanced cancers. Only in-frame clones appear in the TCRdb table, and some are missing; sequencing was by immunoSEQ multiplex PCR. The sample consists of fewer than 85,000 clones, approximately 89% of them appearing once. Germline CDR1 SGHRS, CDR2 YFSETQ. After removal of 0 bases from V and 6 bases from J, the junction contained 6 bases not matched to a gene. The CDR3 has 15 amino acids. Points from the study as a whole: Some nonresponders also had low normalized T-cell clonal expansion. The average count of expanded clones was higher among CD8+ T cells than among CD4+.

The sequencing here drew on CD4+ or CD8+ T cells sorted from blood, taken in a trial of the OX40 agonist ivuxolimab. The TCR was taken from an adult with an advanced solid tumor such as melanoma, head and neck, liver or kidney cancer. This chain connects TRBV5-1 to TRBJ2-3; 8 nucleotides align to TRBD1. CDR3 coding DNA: TGCGCCAGCAGCTTGGAATCCAGGGGGCAGGATACGCAGTATTTT. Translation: CASSLESRGQDTQYF.